These T cell receptor beta chains were read from a single sample in a study of cytomegalovirus exposure and HLA in healthy donors. Assay used: immunoSEQ multiplex PCR; TCRdb lists only in-frame clones, some missing. The repertoire holds under 200,000 clones, with roughly two thirds as singletons. Sequencing input: PBMCs. The receptor source for this set is a woman in her twenties or thirties in good health and CMV-seronegative. CDR3s include the opening cysteine and the closing phenylalanine or tryptophan. Each record gives: D gene, clone size, V gene, J gene, CDR3 protein, CDR3 DNA. D genes are given only for firm matches. Expanded clones are given a class, and other clones once, few, many or no size at all.

>NA|NA|TRBV6-5|TRBJ2-1
CASSYSAYNEQFF
TGTGCCAGCAGTTATAGTGCATACAATGAGCAGTTCTTC
>NA|NA|TRBV28|TRBJ2-6
CASRFQSGANVLTF
TGTGCCAGCAGGTTTCAATCTGGGGCCAACGTCCTGACTTTC
>NA|NA|TRBV28|TRBJ2-7
CASSINGVPLGEQYF
TGTGCCAGCAGTATAAACGGGGTGCCTCTCGGCGAGCAGTACTTC
>TRBD2|NA|TRBV7-4|TRBJ2-7
CASSLARAGGGEQYF
TGTGCCAGCAGCTTAGCGCGGGCGGGAGGCGGCGAGCAGTACTTC
>TRBD1|NA|TRBV29-1|TRBJ2-5
CSVEDGTVQETQYF
TGCAGCGTTGAAGATGGGACAGTCCAAGAGACCCAGTACTTC
>NA|NA|TRBV4-3|TRBJ2-5
CASSQEWTSGTQYF
TGCGCCAGCAGCCAAGAATGGACATCAGGGACCCAGTACTTC
>NA|NA|TRBV6-6|TRBJ1-6
CASSYAGVESPLHF
TGTGCCAGCAGTTACGCAGGGGTGGAATCACCCCTCCACTTT
>TRBD1|few|TRBV5-5|TRBJ1-1
CASSRGTAYMNTEAFF
TGTGCCAGCAGCCGAGGGACAGCGTATATGAACACTGAAGCTTTCTTT
>NA|few|TRBV25-1|TRBJ2-5
CASSGNSDYQYF
TGTGCCAGCAGTGGAAACTCAGACTACCAGTACTTC
>NA|NA|TRBV28|TRBJ1-5
CASSSTGYQPQHF
TGTGCCAGCAGTTCTACAGGGTATCAGCCCCAGCATTTT
>NA|many|TRBV6-6|TRBJ2-7
CASSPTGAYEQYF
TGTGCCAGCAGCCCAACGGGGGCCTACGAGCAGTACTTC
>NA|NA|TRBV27|TRBJ1-2
CASSLGGLNYGYTF
TGTGCCAGCAGTTTAGGAGGGCTTAACTATGGCTACACCTTC
>NA|NA|TRBV4-1|TRBJ1-1
CASSRRGEGVNTEAFF
TGCGCCAGCAGCCGCCGCGGGGAGGGTGTGAACACTGAAGCTTTCTTT
>TRBD2|NA|TRBV10-1|TRBJ2-3
CASSEPNFWPSGSPSTDTQYF
TGCGCCAGCAGTGAGCCTAACTTTTGGCCTAGCGGGAGCCCTAGCACAGATACGCAGTATTTT
>TRBD2|once|TRBV30|TRBJ2-3
CAWSKGAGGGDTQYF
TGTGCCTGGAGTAAAGGGGCGGGGGGGGGAGATACGCAGTATTTT
>TRBD1|NA|TRBV9|TRBJ1-1
CASSLGQRNTEAFF
TGTGCCAGCAGCTTGGGACAGCGAAACACTGAAGCTTTCTTT
>NA|NA|TRBV14|TRBJ1-4
CASSQGDSHRGLFF
TGTGCCAGCAGCCAGGGGGACTCACACCGGGGACTGTTTTTT
>NA|NA|TRBV7-6|TRBJ2-7
CASSSTGTSTYEQYF
TGTGCCAGCAGCTCTACCGGGACATCCACCTACGAGCAGTACTTC
>NA|few|TRBV7-3|TRBJ2-2
CASSFSSANTGELFF
TGTGCCAGCAGCTTCTCCAGCGCGAACACCGGGGAGCTGTTTTTT
>NA|NA|TRBV19|TRBJ2-5
CASSIGPGTGETQYF
TGTGCCAGTAGTATAGGGCCGGGTACCGGGGAGACCCAGTACTTC
>NA|NA|TRBV5-4|TRBJ2-7
CASSFGGTYEQYF
TGTGCCAGCAGCTTCGGCGGGACCTACGAGCAGTACTTC
>NA|NA|TRBV28|TRBJ2-1
CASSLPDGTQDNEQFF
TGTGCCAGCAGTTTGCCTGATGGGACACAGGACAATGAGCAGTTCTTC
>NA|NA|TRBV27|TRBJ2-3
CASIHLGAGAVDTQYF
TGTGCCAGCATTCACCTAGGGGCGGGGGCCGTAGATACGCAGTATTTT
>TRBD2|few|TRBV7-9|TRBJ2-1
CASSLLRGAGGPGPNEQFF
TGTGCCAGCAGCTTACTTAGGGGCGCGGGAGGCCCAGGCCCCAATGAGCAGTTCTTC
>TRBD2|NA|TRBV6-6|TRBJ2-7
CASSPRTSGFNEQYF
TGTGCCAGCAGTCCAAGGACTAGCGGGTTCAACGAGCAGTACTTC
>NA|NA|TRBV6-6|TRBJ2-1
CASSYLRLDEQFF
TGTGCCAGCAGTTACCTGCGGTTGGATGAGCAGTTCTTC
>TRBD1|NA|TRBV29-1|TRBJ1-5
CSVGGRGQDQPQHF
TGCAGCGTTGGAGGCAGGGGGCAGGATCAGCCCCAGCATTTT
>TRBD2|NA|TRBV7-9|TRBJ2-5
CASSLFPAGVETQYF
TGTGCCAGCAGCTTATTTCCAGCGGGGGTAGAGACCCAGTACTTC
>TRBD1|NA|TRBV9|TRBJ2-1
CASSTGGNEQFF
TGTGCCAGCAGCACAGGGGGGAATGAGCAGTTCTTC
>TRBD2|once|TRBV6-6|TRBJ2-1
CASSPTSAYNEQFF
TGTGCCAGCAGTCCGACTAGCGCCTACAATGAGCAGTTCTTC
>TRBD1|NA|TRBV5-4|TRBJ1-1
CASSGAGGLNTEAFF
TGTGCCAGCAGCGGGGCAGGGGGCCTGAACACTGAAGCTTTCTTT
>TRBD1|NA|TRBV28|TRBJ2-3
CASQNRGGTDTQYF
TGTGCCAGCCAAAACAGGGGTGGCACAGATACGCAGTATTTT
>NA|few|TRBV27|TRBJ1-4
CASGRGSNEKLFF
TGTGCCAGCGGCCGGGGGAGTAATGAAAAACTGTTTTTT
>NA|NA|TRBV6-6|TRBJ1-5
CASSYSEQPQHF
TGTGCCAGCAGTTACTCCGAGCAGCCCCAGCATTTT
>TRBD1|NA|TRBV28|TRBJ1-5
CASSLDRYQPQHF
TGTGCCAGCAGCCTGGACAGGTATCAGCCCCAGCATTTT
>NA|NA|TRBV21-1|TRBJ2-5
CASSTWTGQETQYF
TGTGCCAGCAGCACGTGGACAGGTCAAGAGACCCAGTACTTC
>TRBD1|few|TRBV7-9|TRBJ2-7
CASSRGGTGAYEQYF
TGTGCCAGCAGCCGGGGGGGGACAGGGGCATACGAGCAGTACTTC
>NA|NA|TRBV9|TRBJ2-2
CASSVLRQNTGELFF
TGTGCCAGCAGCGTACTACGACAGAACACCGGGGAGCTGTTTTTT
>NA|few|TRBV19|TRBJ1-1
CASSLQGGSVNTEAFF
TGTGCCAGTAGTCTTCAGGGAGGCAGCGTGAACACTGAAGCTTTCTTT
>NA|NA|TRBV19|TRBJ2-6
CASSTQRAGANVLTF
TGTGCCAGTAGTACCCAGCGTGCTGGGGCCAACGTCCTGACTTTC
>NA|NA|TRBV5-1|TRBJ2-1
CASMVSRSDEQFF
TGCGCCAGCATGGTCTCAAGGAGCGATGAGCAGTTCTTC
>NA|few|TRBV28|TRBJ2-2
CASWGEMNTGELFF
TGTGCCAGTTGGGGGGAAATGAACACCGGGGAGCTGTTTTTT